This record looks at one T cell receptor beta chain sequence and its context. Its cognate antigen is unknown. This CDR3 comprises 17 residues. Germline V CDR1 and CDR2: SGHVS, FNYEAQ. The ends lost 4 bases at V and 4 bases at J; junction bases unmatched: 6. Primers included in the PCR were 60 Vbeta and 13 Jbeta primers. The method was immunoSEQ multiplex PCR; TCRdb's version includes in-frame clones alone and lacks a portion of them. The sample holds roughly 180,000 clones; under 80% are singletons and the top ten take 2% to 2.5%. This sample stems from a study of cytomegalovirus exposure and HLA in healthy donors. Overall study context: Some 85 million unique TCRs from HLA-typed donors were held in an early data release.

General study results and limits: Later findings reportedly placed an Asian-associated ancestry cluster below the approximately 670-donor mean for N-insertions. A later analysis reported that several of the most significant clusters appeared to be linked to common viral pathogens, among them Epstein-Barr virus.

The receptor was isolated from a woman in her twenties or thirties in good health and CMV-seropositive. V is TRBV7-6 and J is TRBJ2-1; 14 nucleotides line up with TRBD2. The material sequenced was PBMCs. This CDR3 reads CASSYGLAGGPYNEQFF. CDR3 nucleotides: TGTGCCAGCAGCTATGGACTAGCGGGGGGACCTTACAATGAGCAGTTCTTC.